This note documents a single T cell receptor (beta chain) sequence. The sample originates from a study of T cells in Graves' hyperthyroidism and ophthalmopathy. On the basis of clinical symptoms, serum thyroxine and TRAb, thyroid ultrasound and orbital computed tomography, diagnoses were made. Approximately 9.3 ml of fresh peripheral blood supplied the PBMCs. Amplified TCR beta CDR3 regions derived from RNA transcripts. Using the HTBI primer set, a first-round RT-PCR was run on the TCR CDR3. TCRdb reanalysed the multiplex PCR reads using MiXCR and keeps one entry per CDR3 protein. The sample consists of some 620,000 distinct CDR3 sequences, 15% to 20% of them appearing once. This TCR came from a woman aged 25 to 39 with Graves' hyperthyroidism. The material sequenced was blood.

The CDR3 DNA sequence: TGTGCCAGCAGCTCTCCACCAGGGGGCGGGGAGCTGTTTTTT. It encodes CASSSPPGGGELFF. The chain joins TRBV5-5 to TRBJ2-2, with 7 bases fitting TRBD1. V dropped 3 bases and J dropped 7; count of bases not matched to a gene: 6. Germline CDR1 reads SGHKS; CDR2 reads YYEKEE (reference sequence). The CDR3 spans 14 residues.